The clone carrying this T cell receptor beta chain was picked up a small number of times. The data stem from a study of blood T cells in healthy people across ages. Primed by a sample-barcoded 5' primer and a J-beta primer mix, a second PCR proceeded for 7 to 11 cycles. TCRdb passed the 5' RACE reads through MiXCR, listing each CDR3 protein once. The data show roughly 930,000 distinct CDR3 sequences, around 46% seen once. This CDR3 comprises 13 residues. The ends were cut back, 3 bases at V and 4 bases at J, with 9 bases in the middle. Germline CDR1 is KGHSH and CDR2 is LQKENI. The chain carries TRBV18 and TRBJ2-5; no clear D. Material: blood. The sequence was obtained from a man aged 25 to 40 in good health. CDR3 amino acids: CASSPGTSETQYF. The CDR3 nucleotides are TGTGCCAGCTCACCCGGAACGTCAGAGACCCAGTACTTC.